This passage covers 15 T cell receptor beta chains from one sample sequenced in a study of T cells after yellow fever vaccination. TCRdb passed the 5' RACE reads through MiXCR, listing each CDR3 protein once. The table includes a few hundred thousand distinct CDR3 sequences, 3% to 4.5% detected once. Source: PBMCs, taken 5 days after the yellow fever booster vaccination. The receptors stem from a man aged 18 to 35 who received the YFV17D yellow fever vaccine.

The J gene is TRBJ1-2, the V gene TRBV20-1; TRBD1 might be the D (5 bases). V gave up 0 bases and J gave up 2 bases, with 13 bases separating them. Germline-derived CDR1 and CDR2 are DFQATT and SNEGSKA (reference sequence). CDR3 length: 15 amino acids. The CDR3: CSARDWRGSNYGYTF. DNA of the CDR3: TGCAGTGCTAGAGATTGGAGGGGATCAAACTATGGCTACACCTTC.

This clonotype was counted between two and nine times. The chain is built from TRBV5-1 and TRBJ1-1; possible D gene TRBD1, 5 bases. The V gene's germline CDR1 is SGHRS and CDR2 YFSETQ. The CDR3 runs to 16 residues. The V end was cut by 0 bases, the J end by 1 base, with 13 bases between. The CDR3 DNA reads as TGCGCCAGCAGCTTGGTATGGTTAGGGACGAACACTGAAGCTTTCTTT. Translated: CASSLVWLGTNTEAFF.

The table lists this clonotype with a few counts. V gene TRBV4-2 combines with J gene TRBJ2-2; D is unclear. The germline V gene encodes CDR1 LGHNA and CDR2 YNFKEQ. V lost 3 bases to trimming and J lost 5 bases, with 4 bases between them. The length of the CDR3 is 12 residues. The CDR3: CASSHETGELFF. The CDR3 DNA is TGTGCCAGCAGCCACGAAACCGGGGAGCTGTTTTTT.

V gene TRBV7-9 combines with J gene TRBJ2-7; 9 bases align to TRBD1. The CDR3 has 13 amino acids. J gave up 6 bases and V 5 bases, and 5 bases lay outside the gene matches. From germline, CDR1 is SEHNR and CDR2 FQNEAQ (reference sequence). The CDR3 nucleotides read TGTGCCAGCAGCCACCGGGACAGGGTCGAGCAGTACTTC. It yields the protein CASSHRDRVEQYF.

This sequence joins TRBV11-2 and TRBJ1-6, with D possibly matching TRBD1 (5 bases). CDR3 length: 13 amino acids. Trimming removed 4 bases from V and 14 bases from J, with 15 bases in between. From germline, CDR1 is SGHAT and CDR2 FQNNGV. In DNA, the CDR3 is TGTGCCAGCAGCTCCCCCCAGGAGGGGACCCTCCACTTT. It translates to CASSSPQEGTLHF.

This clonotype has a handful of counts. This chain joins TRBV21-1 and TRBJ2-1; the table's D call, TRBD1, was not checked against the DNA. TRBV21-1 corresponds to a pseudogene. The CDR3 is 14 residues long. The CDR3 spells CASSPGRVYNEQFF. As DNA, the CDR3 is TGTGCCAGCAGCCCCGGCAGGGTCTACAATGAGCAGTTCTTC.

This clonotype has ten or more counts. V is TRBV7-8 and J is TRBJ2-1; D may match TRBD1 or TRBD2 (6 bases each). There are 17 residues in the CDR3. CDR1 is SGHVS, CDR2 FQNEAQ, per germline. V lost 1 base to trimming and J lost 0 bases, with 13 bases between them. The CDR3 nucleotides are TGTGCCAGCAGCTTAGGTGGACCGGGGGCCTCCTACAATGAGCAGTTCTTC. Amino acid sequence: CASSLGGPGASYNEQFF.

This clonotype showed up many times. J is TRBJ1-2 and V is TRBV2; 9 positions agree with TRBD1. Germline V gene data show CDR1 as SNHLY and CDR2 as FYNNEI. The CDR3 extends over 12 amino acids. V was clipped by 6 bases and J by 7 bases; unmatched bases: 3. The CDR3 nucleotides are TGTGCCAGCAGGGACAGGGGAGGTGGCTACACCTTC. This sequence encodes CASRDRGGGYTF.

The chain recombines TRBV18 with TRBJ1-3; TRBD1 matches at 9 bases. The CDR3 is made up of 20 amino acids. Germline V CDR1 and CDR2: KGHSH, LQKENI. The V segment lost 3 bases and the J segment 0 bases; nucleotides outside the gene matches: 15. CDR3 region: CASSPQTGTGTFGSGNTIYF. As DNA, the CDR3 is TGTGCCAGCTCACCCCAAACCGGGACAGGGACATTCGGCTCTGGAAACACCATATATTTT.

The chain couples TRBV25-1 to TRBJ2-7; D is ambiguous. The CDR3 contains 16 residues. Trimming left V 4 bases short and J 2 bases short, with 18 bases between. The germline CDR1 and CDR2 sequences are MGHDK and SYGVNS. CDR3 residues: CASSGPSAVYAYEQYF. The DNA for the CDR3 is TGTGCCAGCAGTGGCCCCTCCGCGGTTTACGCCTACGAGCAGTACTTC.

This clonotype occurred many times. V and J are TRBV3-1 and TRBJ1-3, with D uncertain. CDR3 length: 13 amino acids. V was clipped by 1 base and J by 4 bases, with 5 bases between them. Germline values: CDR1 LGHDT, CDR2 YNNKEL (reference sequence). The CDR3 region has the DNA TGTGCCAGCAGCCAAGGTCTCGGAAACACCATATATTTT. Its translation is CASSQGLGNTIYF.

This clonotype was observed a few times. The chain uses TRBV27 and TRBJ2-3, with TRBD2 as a possible D gene (6 bases). The CDR3 consists of 15 residues. Germline assignment: CDR1 MNHEY and CDR2 SMNVEV (reference sequence). V lost 0 bases and J lost 8, with 15 bases in between. For the CDR3, the DNA is TGTGCCAGCAGTTTATCGGGGGGTCGGACGTCTACGCAGTATTTT. This translates into CASSLSGGRTSTQYF.

There are many counts of this clonotype. The chain carries TRBV28 and TRBJ2-2; 7 nucleotides match TRBD2. The length of the CDR3 is 16 residues. The germline V gene encodes CDR1 MDHEN and CDR2 SYDVKM. V shed 6 bases and J 1 base; nucleotides not matched to a gene: 8. The CDR3 DNA reads TGTGCCAGCAGCCTTGGGAGGGACTGGAACACCGGGGAGCTGTTTTTT. Amino acids: CASSLGRDWNTGELFF.

The chain has TRBV29-1 and TRBJ2-1; 7 bases line up with TRBD1. The V gene's germline CDR1 is SQVTM and CDR2 ANQGSEA. The CDR3 runs to 13 residues. V lost 6 bases and J lost 2; bases outside the gene matches: 4. CDR3 in DNA: TGCAGCGTGTCCGGGACAGCCTACAATGAGCAGTTCTTC. Encoded protein: CSVSGTAYNEQFF.

This clonotype was picked up a small number of times. The gene calls are TRBV10-2 and TRBJ1-2; unclear D gene. The CDR3 is 13 amino acids. V lost 8 bases and J lost 0, with 10 bases in between. From germline, CDR1 is WSHSY and CDR2 SAAADI. Here the CDR3 reads CASAEGSNYGYTF. DNA of the CDR3: TGCGCCAGCGCCGAGGGTTCTAACTATGGCTACACCTTC.